This T cell receptor (beta chain) emerged from a study of blood T cell repertoires in COVID-19. Data came from immunoSEQ multiplex PCR; TCRdb stores just in-frame clones and leaves some out. The table lists 290,000 or so clones, approximately 85% of them singletons. V lost 2 bases to trimming and J lost 0 bases; unmatched junction nucleotides: 3. Per the germline V gene, CDR1 is SEHNR and CDR2 is FQNEAQ (reference sequence). The CDR3 has 16 amino acids. The TCR originated in a man in his fifties with active or convalescent COVID-19. The genes are TRBV7-9 and TRBJ2-7; TRBD2 matches 11 bases. The sequencing sample was made of peripheral blood. The CDR3 region has the DNA TGTGCCAGCAGCTTAATAGCGGGAGGGCCCTCCTACGAGCAGTACTTC. It encodes CASSLIAGGPSYEQYF.